This T cell receptor beta chain originates from a study of STAT3 mutations in large granular lymphocyte leukemia (dated by TCRdb to the late 2010s). The study in broad terms: About half of the T-LGLL patients who underwent longitudinal sequencing carried canonical activating STAT3 mutations. Over half of the T-LGLL patients were given one or more immunosuppressive therapy regimens, and roughly 40% of the treated patients had a hematologic response. Patients with T-cell large granular lymphocyte leukemia underwent serial deep sequencing of TCRbeta CDR3 and STAT3 to reconstruct clonal hierarchy and dynamics. From an initial cohort of around 220 LGL patients, under 20 representative T-LGLL cases were picked for longitudinal TCRbeta and STAT3 sequencing. A couple of patients with natural killer LGL leukemia were also sequenced longitudinally as controls within the study. For each patient, sequencing was performed at an average of approximately 4 time points, with a range of 2 to 8 samplings. What the authors observed across the whole study: The linking of therapy response to changes in TCR clonal burden was complicated by variable intervals between samplings and differing treatment regimens. Because codominant clonotypes persisted in some patients, a small but highly pathogenic clone may have been missed. All T-LGLL patients had at least one immunodominant TCRbeta clonotype, and roughly half had multiple immunodominant subclonotypes. In 6 of 18 patients, TCR clonotype switching occurred after therapy, and every newly emerging clone was STAT3 wild type. Because no samples were available when a clone first appeared, clonal expansion had to be inferred from samplings taken at other points. The burden of the dominant TCR clone was higher than the STAT3 mutant burden in several patients, which suggests that the STAT3 mutation arose secondarily inside a clone that had already expanded.

The same DNA, extracted from blood mononuclear cells, served for both the TCR sequencing and the STAT3 sequencing. In regard to this clone: The clone's antigen remains unknown. Base qualities are not recorded, but no much larger clone differs from it by a single base.

TCRbeta libraries were sequenced on an Illumina MiSeq, and an average of around 41,000 productive templates per sample was obtained. Multiplex PCR amplification was used to generate TCRbeta CDR3 libraries with the immunoSEQ assay. The authors' analysis ran thus. Repertoire diversity was computed as previously defined, with values near 0 indicating extremely monoclonal samples. Not all clones reach the TCRdb copy of this immuneACCESS table, which keeps in-frame sequences only. Checked studies attribute under half of the gap to unresolved V genes and leave the rest unexplained. From that table come the V and J calls and clone size; the DNA was used to work out D and trimming. The sample profile shows around 13,000 clones; more than 90% of them were found once. The biggest ten clones account for roughly 33% of the sample. Relative to germline, V is 0 bases shorter and J is 9 bases shorter, with 12 bases between their ends. Via the germline V gene (reference sequence), CDR1 is MNHEY and CDR2 SMNVEV. From its cysteine to its phenylalanine, the CDR3 spans 15 amino acids. Just the 45-base CDR3 DNA is kept, in frame starting at base 1.

The chain is made from TRBV27 and TRBJ1-6, and the D gene may be TRBD1, 5 bases matching. This TCR was sampled from a man aged 35 to 55 with T-cell large granular lymphocyte leukemia. Some clones in this sample may be carry-over from other donors' samples. The age is the age at diagnosis. The sample taken for sequencing was peripheral blood mononuclear cells. The nucleotides are TGTGCCAGCAGTTTATCGATGGGGGGAGGTTCACCCCTCCACTTT. Translated, this is CASSLSMGGGSPLHF.